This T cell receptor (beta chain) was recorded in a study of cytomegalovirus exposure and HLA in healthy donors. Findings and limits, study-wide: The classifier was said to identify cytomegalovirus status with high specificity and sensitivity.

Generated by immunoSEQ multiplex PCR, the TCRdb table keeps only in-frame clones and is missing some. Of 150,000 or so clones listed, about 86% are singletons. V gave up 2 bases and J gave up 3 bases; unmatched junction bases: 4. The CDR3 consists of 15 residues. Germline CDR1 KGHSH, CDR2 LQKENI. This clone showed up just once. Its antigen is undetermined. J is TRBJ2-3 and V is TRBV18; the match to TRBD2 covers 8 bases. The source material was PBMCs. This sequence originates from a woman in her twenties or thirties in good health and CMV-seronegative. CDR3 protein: CASSPILAETDTQYF. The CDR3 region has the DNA TGTGCCAGCTCACCAATACTAGCGGAGACAGATACGCAGTATTTT.